These 15 T cell receptor beta chains share one sample of origin, sequenced in a study of blood T cell repertoires in COVID-19. Some clones are missing from TCRdb's copy, which holds only in-frame ones; the method was immunoSEQ multiplex PCR. This sample yields fewer than 250,000 clones, of which approximately 84% are seen a single time; 3% to 3.5% belongs to the top ten. The sequenced sample was PBMCs or T cells enriched from blood (not recorded which). The origin of the receptors is a woman aged 30 to 39 who had recovered from COVID-19.

The chain recombines TRBV27 with TRBJ2-7; 7 positions agree with TRBD1. Germline V gives CDR1 MNHEY, CDR2 SMNVEV (reference sequence). The CDR3 contains 14 residues. Trimming removed 2 bases from V and 4 bases from J; junction bases left unmatched: 5. The CDR3 bases are TGTGCCAGCAGTTTAGTTGGGACAGCTTACGAGCAGTACTTC. Protein: CASSLVGTAYEQYF.

The V call is TRBV5-1, the J call TRBJ2-1, with a weak D call TRBD2 (6 bases). Per the germline V gene, CDR1 is SGHRS and CDR2 is YFSETQ. The germline V and J ends were trimmed by 0 bases and 3 bases, with 10 bases remaining between them. This CDR3 contains 15 residues. As DNA, the CDR3 is TGCGCCAGCAGCTTGGCGGGACTCTTCTACAATGAGCAGTTCTTC. Translating gives CASSLAGLFYNEQFF.

This sequence joins TRBV28 and TRBJ1-5, with D possibly being TRBD1 (6 bases). The V gene lost 5 bases and the J gene lost 4 bases, with 12 bases spanning the gap. This CDR3 comprises 14 residues. Germline CDR1 and CDR2: MDHEN and SYDVKM. The CDR3 protein is CASSPGGGNQPQHF. CDR3 coding DNA: TGTGCCAGCAGTCCGGGAGGGGGTAATCAGCCCCAGCATTTT.

The genes are TRBV12-3 or TRBV12-4 and TRBJ1-5; possibly TRBD1 for D (6 bases). The CDR3 sequence is 12 residues long. V was shortened by 6 bases and J by 4 bases, with 7 bases between the two germline ends. CDR3 amino acids: CASRRGNQPQHF. Written as DNA, the CDR3 is TGTGCCAGCAGAAGGGGGAATCAGCCCCAGCATTTT.

This chain joins TRBV4-2 and TRBJ1-5; tentative D call: TRBD1 (6 bases). V was cut by 0 bases and J by 3 bases, with 9 bases left in between. The CDR3 is 15 residues long. The germline gives CDR1 LGHNA, CDR2 YNFKEQ. The CDR3 spells CASSQEGGDNQPQHF. The DNA for the CDR3 is TGTGCCAGCAGCCAAGAAGGGGGGGACAATCAGCCCCAGCATTTT.

The chain uses TRBV18 and TRBJ2-1; no clear D. This CDR3 is built from 16 residues. Germline assignment: CDR1 KGHSH and CDR2 LQKENI. The V end was cut by 3 bases, the J end by 4 bases, with 16 bases between. The CDR3 sequence: CASSPMSVVSYNEQFF. The CDR3 DNA is TGTGCCAGCTCACCTATGAGTGTAGTGTCTTACAATGAGCAGTTCTTC.

The V gene is TRBV2, the J gene TRBJ1-1, with D hard to call. There are 17 residues in the CDR3. Trimming pared 2 bases from V and 2 bases from J, leaving 18 bases between. Germline CDR1 reads SNHLY; CDR2 reads FYNNEI. In nucleotides, the CDR3 is TGTGCCAGCAGTGAAAGACACCTCTCCGCCGCTAACACTGAAGCTTTCTTT. It yields the protein CASSERHLSAANTEAFF.

The V gene is TRBV4-1, the J gene TRBJ2-1; 10 bases agree with TRBD2. After removal of 3 bases from V and 5 bases from J, the junction contained 4 bases not matched to a gene. Germline V gene data show CDR1 as MGHRA and CDR2 as YSYEKL. CDR3 length: 15 amino acids. The DNA for the CDR3 is TGCGCCAGCAGCCAGTTAGGACTAGCGGACAATGAGCAGTTCTTC. Translated, it gives CASSQLGLADNEQFF.

The chain employs TRBV10-3 and TRBJ1-1; D call uncertain. This CDR3 is built from 13 residues. V gave up 2 bases and J gave up 4 bases, with 8 bases separating them. From germline, CDR1 is ENHRY and CDR2 SYGVKD. Here the CDR3 reads CAISEPPGTEAFF. CDR3 nucleotide sequence: TGTGCCATCAGTGAGCCCCCGGGCACTGAAGCTTTCTTT.

This clone was observed a handful of times. The V and J genes are TRBV21-1 and TRBJ1-4; the table's TRBD1 call for D was not verified on the DNA. TRBV21-1 represents a pseudogene. This CDR3 spans 15 amino acids. The CDR3 sequence: CASSKALGAREKLFF. Here the CDR3 DNA reads TGTGCCAGCAGCAAAGCGCTAGGGGCTAGGGAAAAACTGTTTTTT.

The chain has TRBV7-6 and TRBJ2-5; a possible D gene is TRBD2 (5 bases). V was clipped by 5 bases and J by 1 base, with 20 bases between them. Germline CDR1 and CDR2: SGHVS and FNYEAQ. The CDR3 contains 17 residues. The CDR3 bases are TGTGCCAGCAGCAGACCTGAAGGAGGCAGCCGCCAAGAGACCCAGTACTTC. Encoded protein: CASSRPEGGSRQETQYF.

The genes are TRBV18 and TRBJ2-3; TRBD1 is a possible D gene (6 bases). CDR3 size: 16 residues. Trimming shortened V by 4 bases and J by 4 bases, and 18 bases separated the two germline ends. Germline-derived CDR1 and CDR2 are KGHSH and LQKENI. The CDR3 DNA sequence: TGTGCCAGCTCACTCAACGCCGGGACAACCGCAGATACGCAGTATTTT. This gives the protein CASSLNAGTTADTQYF.

The chain carries TRBV7-9 and TRBJ1-4; a possible D gene is TRBD1 (5 bases). Trimming stripped 5 bases from V and 8 bases from J, with 15 bases between. Germline assignment: CDR1 SEHNR and CDR2 FQNEAQ (reference sequence). The CDR3 is 14 amino acids. CDR3 nucleotides: TGTGCCAGCAGCCCGGGGACTGTAGGCGAAAAACTGTTTTTT. Residues: CASSPGTVGEKLFF.

The chain carries TRBV6-2 or TRBV6-3 and TRBJ2-3, with D possibly being TRBD2 (6 bases). Germline loops: CDR1 MNHEY, CDR2 SVGEGT. The CDR3 has 13 residues. V shed 5 bases and J shed 6 bases, with 12 bases lying between them. In DNA form, the CDR3 reads TGTGCCAGCAGTCGGGAGCTTGGGGATACGCAGTATTTT. Protein: CASSRELGDTQYF.

The chain uses TRBV12-3 or TRBV12-4 and TRBJ2-2; D is unresolved. V was cut by 3 bases and J by 7 bases, with 3 bases left in between. The length of the CDR3 is 11 residues. The CDR3 DNA reads as TGTGCCAGCAGTTTTATCGGGGAGCTGTTTTTT. Its protein is CASSFIGELFF.